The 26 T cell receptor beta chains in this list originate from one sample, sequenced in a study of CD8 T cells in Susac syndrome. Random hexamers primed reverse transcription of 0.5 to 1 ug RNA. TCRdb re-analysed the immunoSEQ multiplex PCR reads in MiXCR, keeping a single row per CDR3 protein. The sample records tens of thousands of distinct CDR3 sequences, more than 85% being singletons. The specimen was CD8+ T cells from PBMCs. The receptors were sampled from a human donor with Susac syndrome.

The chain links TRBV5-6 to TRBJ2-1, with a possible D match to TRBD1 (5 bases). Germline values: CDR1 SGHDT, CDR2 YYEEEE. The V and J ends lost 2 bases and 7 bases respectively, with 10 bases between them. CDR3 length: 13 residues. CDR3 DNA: TGTGCCAGCAGCTTTGGCAGGGTGAATGAGCAGTTCTTC. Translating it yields CASSFGRVNEQFF.

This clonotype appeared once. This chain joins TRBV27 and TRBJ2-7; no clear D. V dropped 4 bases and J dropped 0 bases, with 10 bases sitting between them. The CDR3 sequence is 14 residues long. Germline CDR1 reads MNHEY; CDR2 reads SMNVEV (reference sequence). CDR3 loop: CASSSGLLSYEQYF. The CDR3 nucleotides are TGTGCCAGCAGTTCAGGCCTCCTCTCCTACGAGCAGTACTTC.

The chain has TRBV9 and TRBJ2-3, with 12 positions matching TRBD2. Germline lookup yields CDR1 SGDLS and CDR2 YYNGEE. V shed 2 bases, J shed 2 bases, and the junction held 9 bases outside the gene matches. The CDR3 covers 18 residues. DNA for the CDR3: TGTGCCAGCAGCGTCCCCCGACTAGCGGGAGCCCCCACAGATACGCAGTATTTT. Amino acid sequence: CASSVPRLAGAPTDTQYF.

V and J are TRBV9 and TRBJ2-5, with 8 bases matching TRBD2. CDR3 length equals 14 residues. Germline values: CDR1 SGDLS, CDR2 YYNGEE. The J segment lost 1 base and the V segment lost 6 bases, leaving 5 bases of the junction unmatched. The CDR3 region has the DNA TGTGCCAGCACCACGGGAGGGCTCCAAGAGACCCAGTACTTC. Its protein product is CASTTGGLQETQYF.

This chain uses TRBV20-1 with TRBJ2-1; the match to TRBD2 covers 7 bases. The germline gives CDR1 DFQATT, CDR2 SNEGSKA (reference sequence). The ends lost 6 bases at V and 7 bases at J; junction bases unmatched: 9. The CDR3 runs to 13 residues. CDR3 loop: CSALSGVRNEQFF. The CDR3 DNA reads TGCAGTGCCCTCAGCGGGGTTCGGAATGAGCAGTTCTTC.

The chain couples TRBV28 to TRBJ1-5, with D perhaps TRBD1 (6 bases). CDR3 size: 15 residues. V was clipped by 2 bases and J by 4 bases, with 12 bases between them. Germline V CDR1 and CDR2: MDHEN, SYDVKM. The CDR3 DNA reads TGTGCCAGCAGTTTAAGGGGACAAGTAAATCAGCCCCAGCATTTT. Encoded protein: CASSLRGQVNQPQHF.

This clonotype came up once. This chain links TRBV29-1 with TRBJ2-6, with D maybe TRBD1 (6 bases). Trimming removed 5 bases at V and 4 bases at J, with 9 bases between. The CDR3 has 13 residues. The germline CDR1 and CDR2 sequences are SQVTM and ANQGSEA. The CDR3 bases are TGCAGCGTTTCAGGGGCCGGGGCCAACGTCCTGACTTTC. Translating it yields CSVSGAGANVLTF.

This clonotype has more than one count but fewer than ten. CDR3 protein: CASSQGRHTDTQYF. The CDR3, as DNA: TGTGCCAGCAGCCAAGGTCGGCACACAGATACGCAGTATTTT. This chain uses TRBV14 with TRBJ2-3; D ambiguous. Germline CDR1 SGHDN, CDR2 FVKESK. This CDR3 has 14 residues. V was trimmed by 1 base and J by 2 bases, leaving 7 bases between them.

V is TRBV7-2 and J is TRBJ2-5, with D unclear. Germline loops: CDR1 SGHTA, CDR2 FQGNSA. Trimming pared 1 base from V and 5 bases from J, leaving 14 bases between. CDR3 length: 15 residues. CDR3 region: CASSLGSLLDETQYF. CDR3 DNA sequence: TGTGCCAGCAGCTTAGGGTCCTTATTGGACGAGACCCAGTACTTC.

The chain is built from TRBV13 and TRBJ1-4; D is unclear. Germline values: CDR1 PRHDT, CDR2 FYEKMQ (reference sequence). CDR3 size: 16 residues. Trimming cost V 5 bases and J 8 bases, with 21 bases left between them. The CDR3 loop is CASSHQLERDGEKLFF. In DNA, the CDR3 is TGTGCCAGCAGCCACCAATTAGAGAGAGATGGGGAAAAACTGTTTTTT.

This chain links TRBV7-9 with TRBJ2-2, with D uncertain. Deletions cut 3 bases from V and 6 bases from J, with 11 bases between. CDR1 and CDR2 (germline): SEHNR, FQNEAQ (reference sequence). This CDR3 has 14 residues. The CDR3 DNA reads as TGTGCCAGCAGCTTCGCAAATACGGCCGGGGAGCTGTTTTTT. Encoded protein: CASSFANTAGELFF. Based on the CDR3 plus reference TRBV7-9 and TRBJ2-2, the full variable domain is DTGVSQNPRHKITKRGQNVTFRCDPISEHNRLYWYRQTLGQGPEFLTYFQNEAQLEKSRLLSDRFSAERPKGSFSTLEIQRTEQGDSAMYLCASSFANTAGELFFGEGSRLTVL.

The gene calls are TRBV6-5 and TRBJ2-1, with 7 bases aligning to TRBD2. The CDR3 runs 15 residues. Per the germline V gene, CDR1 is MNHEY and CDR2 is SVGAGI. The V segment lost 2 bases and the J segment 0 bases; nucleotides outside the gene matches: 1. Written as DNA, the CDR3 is TGTGCCAGCAGTTACGCTAGCGGCTCCTACAATGAGCAGTTCTTC. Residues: CASSYASGSYNEQFF.

CDR3 protein: CASSWGVTGAYEQYF. In nucleotides, the CDR3 is TGTGCCAGCAGCTGGGGCGTGACGGGAGCTTACGAGCAGTACTTC. The chain links TRBV5-4 to TRBJ2-7; TRBD2 is a possible D gene (6 bases). V was clipped by 3 bases and J by 4 bases, with 17 bases between them. CDR1 is SGHNT and CDR2 is YYREEE in the germline V gene (reference sequence). This CDR3 comprises 15 residues. The full variable domain, in which reference TRBV5-4 and TRBJ2-7 provide the parts outside the CDR3, is ETGVTQSPTHLIKTRGQQVTLRCSSQSGHNTVSWYQQALGQGPQFIFQYYREEENGRGNFPPRFSGLQFPNYSSELNVNALELDDSALYLCASSWGVTGAYEQYFGPGTRLTVT.

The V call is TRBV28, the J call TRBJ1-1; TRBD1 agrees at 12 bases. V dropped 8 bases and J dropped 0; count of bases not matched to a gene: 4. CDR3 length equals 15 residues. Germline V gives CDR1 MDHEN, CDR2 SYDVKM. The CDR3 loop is CASAGTGGLNTEAFF. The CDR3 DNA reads TGTGCCAGCGCCGGGACAGGGGGCTTGAACACTGAAGCTTTCTTT. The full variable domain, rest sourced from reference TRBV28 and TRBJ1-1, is DVKVTQSSRYLVKRTGEKVFLECVQDMDHENMFWYRQDPGLGLRLIYFSYDVKMKEKGDIPEGYSVSREKKERFSLILESASTNQTSMYLCASAGTGGLNTEAFFGQGTRLTVV.

Here the CDR3 DNA reads TGTGCCAGCAGCCTACGGGACCTGGGAACTGAAGCTTTCTTT. It encodes CASSLRDLGTEAFF. The chain is built from TRBV14 and TRBJ1-1; the D gene is possibly TRBD1 (5 bases). Trimming took 4 bases from V and 5 from J, leaving 14 bases between them. This CDR3 contains 14 residues. Per the germline V gene, CDR1 is SGHDN and CDR2 is FVKESK. The full variable domain, rest sourced from reference TRBV14 and TRBJ1-1, is EAGVTQFPSHSVIEKGQTVTLRCDPISGHDNLYWYRRVMGKEIKFLLHFVKESKQDESGMPNNRFLAERTGGTYSTLKVQPAELEDSGVYFCASSLRDLGTEAFFGQGTRLTVV.

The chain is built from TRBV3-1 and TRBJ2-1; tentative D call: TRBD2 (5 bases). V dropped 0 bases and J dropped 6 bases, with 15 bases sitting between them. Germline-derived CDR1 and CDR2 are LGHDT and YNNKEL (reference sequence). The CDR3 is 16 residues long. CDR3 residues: CASSQEEGTLRNEQFF. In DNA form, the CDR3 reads TGTGCCAGCAGCCAAGAAGAGGGTACGCTCCGCAATGAGCAGTTCTTC.

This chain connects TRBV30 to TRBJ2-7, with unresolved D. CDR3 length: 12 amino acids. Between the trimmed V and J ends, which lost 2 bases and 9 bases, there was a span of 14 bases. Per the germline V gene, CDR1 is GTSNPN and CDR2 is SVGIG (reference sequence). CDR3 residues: CAWSLPGPGQYF. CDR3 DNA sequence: TGTGCCTGGAGTCTCCCTGGACCTGGGCAGTACTTC.

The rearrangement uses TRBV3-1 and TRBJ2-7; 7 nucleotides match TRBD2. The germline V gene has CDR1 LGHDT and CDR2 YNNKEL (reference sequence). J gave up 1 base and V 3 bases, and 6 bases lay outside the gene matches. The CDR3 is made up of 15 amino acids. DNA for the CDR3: TGTGCCAGCAGCCAGGGGCTAGCGGAGTCCTACGAGCAGTACTTC. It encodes CASSQGLAESYEQYF.

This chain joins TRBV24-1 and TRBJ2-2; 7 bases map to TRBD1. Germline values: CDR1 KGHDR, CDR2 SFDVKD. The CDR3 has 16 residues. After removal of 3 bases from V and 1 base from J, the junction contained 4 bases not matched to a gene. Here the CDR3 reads CATSDPGDRNTGELFF. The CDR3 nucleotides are TGTGCCACCAGTGATCCAGGGGACAGGAACACCGGGGAGCTGTTTTTT.

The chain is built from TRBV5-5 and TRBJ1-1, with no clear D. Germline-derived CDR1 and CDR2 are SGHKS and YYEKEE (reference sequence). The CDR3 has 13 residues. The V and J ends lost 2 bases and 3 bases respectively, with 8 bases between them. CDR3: CASSFWGDTEAFF. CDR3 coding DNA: TGTGCCAGCAGCTTTTGGGGTGACACTGAAGCTTTCTTT.

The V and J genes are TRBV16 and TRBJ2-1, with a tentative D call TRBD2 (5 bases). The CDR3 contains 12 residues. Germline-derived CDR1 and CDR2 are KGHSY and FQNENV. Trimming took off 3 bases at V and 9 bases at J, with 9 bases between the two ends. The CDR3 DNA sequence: TGTGCCAGCAGCCACGGGGATTTTGAGCAGTTCTTC. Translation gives CASSHGDFEQFF. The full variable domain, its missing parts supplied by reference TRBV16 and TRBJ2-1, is GEEVAQTPKHLVRGEGQKAKLYCAPIKGHSYVFWYQQVLKNEFKFLISFQNENVFDETGMPKERFSAKCLPNSPCSLEIQATKLEDSAVYFCASSHGDFEQFFGPGTRLTVL.

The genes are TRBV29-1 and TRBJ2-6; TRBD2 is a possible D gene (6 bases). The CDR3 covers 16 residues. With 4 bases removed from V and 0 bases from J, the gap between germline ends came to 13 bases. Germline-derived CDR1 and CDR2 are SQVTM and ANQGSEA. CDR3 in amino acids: CSVAGLEGSGANVLTF. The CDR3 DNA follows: TGCAGCGTTGCAGGCCTGGAGGGCTCTGGGGCCAACGTCCTGACTTTC.

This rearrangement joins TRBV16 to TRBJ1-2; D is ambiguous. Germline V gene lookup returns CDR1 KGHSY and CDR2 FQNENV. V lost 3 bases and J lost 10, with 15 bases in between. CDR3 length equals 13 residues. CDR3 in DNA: TGTGCCAGCAGCCAGCGGCAGGACGCCTTCTACACCTTC. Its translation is CASSQRQDAFYTF.

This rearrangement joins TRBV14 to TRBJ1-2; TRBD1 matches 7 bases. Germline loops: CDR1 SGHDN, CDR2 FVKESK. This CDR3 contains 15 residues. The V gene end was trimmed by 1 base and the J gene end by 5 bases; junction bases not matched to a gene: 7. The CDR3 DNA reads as TGTGCCAGCAGCCAAGTTGGGACAGCCAAGTATGGCTACACCTTC. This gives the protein CASSQVGTAKYGYTF.

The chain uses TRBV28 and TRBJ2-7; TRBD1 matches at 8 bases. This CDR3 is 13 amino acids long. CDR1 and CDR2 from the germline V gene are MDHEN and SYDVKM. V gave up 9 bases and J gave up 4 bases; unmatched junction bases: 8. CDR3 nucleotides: TGTGCCAGTGGGACAGGCCCAGTATACGAGCAGTACTTC. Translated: CASGTGPVYEQYF.

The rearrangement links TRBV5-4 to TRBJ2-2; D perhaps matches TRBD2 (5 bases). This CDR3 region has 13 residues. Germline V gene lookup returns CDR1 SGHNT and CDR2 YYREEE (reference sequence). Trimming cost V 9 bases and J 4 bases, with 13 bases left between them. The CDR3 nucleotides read TGTGCCACCTCAGGCGGGTCCACCGGGGAGCTGTTTTTT. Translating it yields CATSGGSTGELFF.